The 16 T cell receptor beta chains listed next were all sequenced from one sample in a study of cytotoxic CD8 clonotypes in ibrutinib-treated CLL (dated by TCRdb to the early 2020s). Library construction relied on the immunoSEQ multiplex PCR assay. TCRdb carries this immuneACCESS record with in-frame sequences only. Its versions omit some clonotypes, under half of them owing to an unresolved V gene in the studies checked, with the rest unexplained. The sample table contains 50,000 or so clones; only one count was recorded for approximately 82% of them. The ten largest clones take up about 20% of the sample. The time point label for this specimen denotes: 20 to 30 months on ibrutinib. The sample consisted of PBMCs, taken after 24 months of ibrutinib treatment. These receptors originate from a human donor with chronic lymphocytic leukemia.

The CDR3 loop is CASGRTGEDYEQYF. The CDR3 DNA follows: TGTGCCAGCGGCCGGACAGGCGAGGACTACGAGCAGTACTTC. This sequence joins TRBV5-4 and TRBJ2-7, with 7 bases aligning to TRBD1. This CDR3 is built from 14 residues. V dropped 7 bases and J dropped 3; count of bases not matched to a gene: 10. The germline gives CDR1 SGHNT, CDR2 YYREEE (reference sequence).

In its sample, this clone was seen once. The V gene is TRBV28, the J gene TRBJ1-2; D ambiguous. V lost 3 bases to trimming and J lost 6 bases, with 2 bases between them. The germline CDR1 and CDR2 sequences are MDHEN and SYDVKM. This CDR3 is built from 10 residues. The CDR3 DNA follows: TGTGCCAGCAGTTTTAATGGCTACACCTTC. As protein: CASSFNGYTF.

This sequence joins TRBV11-2 and TRBJ2-3; 9 nucleotides align to TRBD2. Germline V CDR1 and CDR2: SGHAT, FQNNGV. The CDR3 contains 15 residues. Trimming took 4 bases from V and 6 from J; bases not matched to a gene: 8. This CDR3 is CASSYGLAWKDTQYF. The DNA for the CDR3 is TGTGCCAGCAGCTACGGACTAGCGTGGAAGGATACGCAGTATTTT.

This clone has only one observation. The CDR3 sequence: CATSRDDQPQHF. DNA of the CDR3: TGTGCCACCAGCAGAGATGATCAGCCCCAGCATTTT. V usage is TRBV15 and J usage is TRBJ1-5; D is uncertain. Germline V gene lookup returns CDR1 LNHNV and CDR2 YYDKDF (reference sequence). V gave up 0 bases and J gave up 5 bases, with 2 bases separating them. The CDR3 is 12 residues long.

This clone showed up just a few times. This sequence joins TRBV19 and TRBJ1-5; perhaps TRBD1 as D (5 bases). V was shortened by 5 bases and J by 3 bases, with 11 bases between the two germline ends. Per germline, CDR1 LNHDA and CDR2 SQIVND (reference sequence). This CDR3 spans 14 amino acids. Here the CDR3 DNA reads TGTGCCAGTAGTTTCTCGGGGCACAATCAGCCCCAGCATTTT. Its translation is CASSFSGHNQPQHF.

V gene TRBV19 combines with J gene TRBJ2-1; D may be TRBD2 (6 bases). The V gene lost 4 bases and the J gene lost 4 bases, with 8 bases spanning the gap. The CDR3 is 13 amino acids. Germline CDR1 is LNHDA and CDR2 is SQIVND (reference sequence). The CDR3 loop reads CASSTGTYNEQFF. In nucleotides, the CDR3 is TGTGCCAGTAGTACCGGGACTTACAATGAGCAGTTCTTC.

This clone has just one count. The chain uses TRBV27 and TRBJ2-7, with a tentative D call TRBD2 (7 bases). The germline V and J ends were trimmed by 0 bases and 2 bases, with 11 bases remaining between them. The CDR3 runs 15 residues. Germline V gives CDR1 MNHEY, CDR2 SMNVEV (reference sequence). The CDR3 region has the DNA TGTGCCAGCAGTTTATCATCGGGGGGCACCTACGAGCAGTACTTC. It specifies CASSLSSGGTYEQYF.

The V call is TRBV7-8, the J call TRBJ1-4, with D possibly being TRBD1 (5 bases). The germline V gene has CDR1 SGHVS and CDR2 FQNEAQ. Between the trimmed V and J ends, which lost 7 bases and 5 bases, there was a span of 11 bases. There are 13 residues in the CDR3. The CDR3 DNA is TGTGCCAGCACCCTGGGGGGGAATGAAAAACTGTTTTTT. The encoded protein is CASTLGGNEKLFF.

The chain joins TRBV25-1 to TRBJ2-7, with no clear D. Germline V gene lookup returns CDR1 MGHDK and CDR2 SYGVNS. The V and J ends lost 7 bases and 7 bases respectively, with 23 bases between them. CDR3 length: 15 residues. The CDR3 DNA is TGTGCCAGCACCCCAACCGGCCTACGTTGGTGGGAGCAGTACTTC. Protein product: CASTPTGLRWWEQYF.

The chain recombines TRBV4-3 with TRBJ1-5; 7 bases line up with TRBD1. From germline, CDR1 is LGHNA and CDR2 YSLEER. Unmatched junction bases numbered 8, after V lost 2 bases and J lost 7 bases. The CDR3 spans 15 residues. CDR3 region: CASSQTTGSGQPQHF. As DNA, the CDR3 is TGCGCCAGCAGCCAAACGACAGGGAGCGGGCAGCCCCAGCATTTT.

This chain connects TRBV5-1 to TRBJ2-7; 7 bases line up with TRBD1. The V gene end was trimmed by 2 bases and the J gene end by 1 base; junction bases not matched to a gene: 3. Germline V CDR1 and CDR2: SGHRS, YFSETQ. This CDR3 contains 14 residues. The CDR3 DNA reads as TGCGCCAGCAGCTTAAGACAGGGTTCCTACGAGCAGTACTTC. This translates into CASSLRQGSYEQYF.

The chain couples TRBV5-6 to TRBJ2-1, with D tentatively TRBD2 (5 bases). The CDR3 loop spans 14 amino acids. V lost 4 bases to trimming and J lost 6 bases, with 14 bases between them. The germline V gene has CDR1 SGHDT and CDR2 YYEEEE. The CDR3 reads CASSPGPRGNEQFF. Here the CDR3 DNA reads TGTGCCAGCAGCCCGGGTCCACGGGGCAATGAGCAGTTCTTC.

In this sample, this clone turned up a few times. The chain uses TRBV5-4 and TRBJ1-1; D is uncertain. The CDR3 is 14 residues long. The germline V gene has CDR1 SGHNT and CDR2 YYREEE (reference sequence). Trimming took off 4 bases at V and 5 bases at J, with 15 bases between the two ends. The CDR3 reads CASSQRLGGTEAFF. In DNA, the CDR3 is TGTGCCAGCAGCCAAAGGTTGGGAGGGACTGAAGCTTTCTTT.

V and J are TRBV28 and TRBJ1-2; D is undetermined. The V end lost 4 bases, the J end lost 6 bases, and 15 bases lay between the germline ends. CDR1 is MDHEN, CDR2 SYDVKM, per germline. The CDR3 extends over 14 amino acids. In DNA, the CDR3 is TGTGCCAGCAGTTCCCTCCTTTTTAAGAATGGCTACACCTTC. Amino acid sequence: CASSSLLFKNGYTF.

As to this clone: A junction boundary mismatches the germline segment, possibly from a read error. The rearrangement uses TRBV7-9 and TRBJ1-2; the D gene is possibly TRBD1 (5 bases). This CDR3 contains 13 residues. Germline lookup yields CDR1 SEHNR and CDR2 FQNEAQ (reference sequence). Here the CDR3 DNA reads TGTGCCAGCCTCGGACCCACCGGGGACCCGAGTAACTTC. It codes for CASLGPTGDPSNF.

V and J are TRBV28 and TRBJ1-5; no clear D gene. The CDR3 extends over 13 amino acids. V was cut by 5 bases and J by 1 base, with 6 bases left in between. CDR1 and CDR2 from the germline V gene are MDHEN and SYDVKM. The CDR3 sequence: CASSPVSNQPQHF. The CDR3 nucleotides read TGTGCCAGCAGTCCCGTAAGCAATCAGCCCCAGCATTTT.